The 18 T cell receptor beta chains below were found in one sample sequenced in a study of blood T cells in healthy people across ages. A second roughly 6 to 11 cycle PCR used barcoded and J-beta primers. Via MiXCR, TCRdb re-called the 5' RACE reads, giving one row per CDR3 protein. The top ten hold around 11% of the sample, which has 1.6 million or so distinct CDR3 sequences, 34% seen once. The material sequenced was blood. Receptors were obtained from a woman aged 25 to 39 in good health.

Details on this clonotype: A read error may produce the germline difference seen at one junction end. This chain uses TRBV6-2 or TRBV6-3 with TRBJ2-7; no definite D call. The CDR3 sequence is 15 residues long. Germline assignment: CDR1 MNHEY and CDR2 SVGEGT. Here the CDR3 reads CVSSLEGLGSYEQYF. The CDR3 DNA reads TGTGTCAGCAGTTTAGAAGGCTTGGGCTCCTACGAGCAGTACTTC.

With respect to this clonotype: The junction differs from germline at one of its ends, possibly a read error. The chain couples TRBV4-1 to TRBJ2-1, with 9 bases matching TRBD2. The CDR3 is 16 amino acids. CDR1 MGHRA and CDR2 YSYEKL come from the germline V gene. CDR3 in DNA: TGCGCCAGCAGCCAAGGCGCACTAGCGGGTAACAATGGGCAGTTCTTC. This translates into CASSQGALAGNNGQFF.

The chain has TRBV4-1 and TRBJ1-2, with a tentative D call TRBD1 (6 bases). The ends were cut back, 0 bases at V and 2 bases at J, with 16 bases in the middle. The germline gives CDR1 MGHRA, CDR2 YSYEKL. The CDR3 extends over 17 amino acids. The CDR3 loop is CASSQDGDTGLNYGYTF. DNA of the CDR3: TGCGCCAGCAGCCAAGATGGGGACACAGGCCTCAACTATGGCTACACCTTC.

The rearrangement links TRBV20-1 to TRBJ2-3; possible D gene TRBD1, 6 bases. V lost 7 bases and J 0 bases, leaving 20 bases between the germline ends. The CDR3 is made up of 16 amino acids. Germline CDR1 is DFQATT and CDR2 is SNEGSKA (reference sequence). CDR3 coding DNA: TGCAGTGTTTCAACGCCAGGGGCGGGTAGCACAGATACGCAGTATTTT. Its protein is CSVSTPGAGSTDTQYF.

CDR3 protein: CASSPRQGLILPEAFF. In DNA, the CDR3 is TGTGCCAGCAGCCCCCGACAGGGGTTGATTTTACCTGAAGCTTTCTTT. The V gene is TRBV3-1, the J gene TRBJ1-1; TRBD1 matches at 8 bases. This CDR3 contains 16 residues. Trimming took 4 bases from V and 6 from J; bases not matched to a gene: 13. Germline CDR1 reads LGHDT; CDR2 reads YNNKEL (reference sequence).

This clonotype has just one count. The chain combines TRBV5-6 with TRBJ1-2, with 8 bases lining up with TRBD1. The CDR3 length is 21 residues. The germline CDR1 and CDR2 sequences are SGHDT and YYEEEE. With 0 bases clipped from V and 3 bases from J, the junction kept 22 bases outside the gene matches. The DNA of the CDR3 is TGTGCCAGCAGCTTGGTAGGGCAGGGGGCGCCTGGGGACGAACCCCACTATGGCTACACCTTC. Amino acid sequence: CASSLVGQGAPGDEPHYGYTF.

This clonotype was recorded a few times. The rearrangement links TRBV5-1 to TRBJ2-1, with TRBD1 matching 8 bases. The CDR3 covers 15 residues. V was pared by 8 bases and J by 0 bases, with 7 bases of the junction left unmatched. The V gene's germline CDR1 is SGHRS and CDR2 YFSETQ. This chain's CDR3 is CASFQDRASYNEQFF. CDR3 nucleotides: TGCGCCAGTTTTCAGGACAGGGCCTCCTACAATGAGCAGTTCTTC.

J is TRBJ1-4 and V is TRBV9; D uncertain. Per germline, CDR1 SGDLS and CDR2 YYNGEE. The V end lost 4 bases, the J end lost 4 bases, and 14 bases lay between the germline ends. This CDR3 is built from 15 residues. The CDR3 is CASSLGLSLNEKLFF. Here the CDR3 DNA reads TGTGCCAGCAGCCTCGGACTGAGTCTTAATGAAAAACTGTTTTTT.

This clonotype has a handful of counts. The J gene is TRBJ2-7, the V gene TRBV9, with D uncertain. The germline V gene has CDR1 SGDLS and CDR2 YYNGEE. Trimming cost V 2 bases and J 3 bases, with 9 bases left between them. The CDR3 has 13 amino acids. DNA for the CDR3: TGTGCCAGCAGCGTCGGTTACGGCTACGAGCAGTACTTC. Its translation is CASSVGYGYEQYF.

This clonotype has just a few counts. CDR3 sequence: CSAPFGQRGTDTQYF. The CDR3, as DNA: TGCAGTGCTCCCTTCGGACAGCGGGGCACAGATACGCAGTATTTT. The chain couples TRBV20-1 to TRBJ2-3, with D possibly being TRBD1 or TRBD2 (6 bases each). The CDR3 is 15 amino acids. Looked up from germline, CDR1 is DFQATT and CDR2 is SNEGSKA (reference sequence). The V end lost 5 bases, the J end lost 1 base, and 16 bases lay between the germline ends.

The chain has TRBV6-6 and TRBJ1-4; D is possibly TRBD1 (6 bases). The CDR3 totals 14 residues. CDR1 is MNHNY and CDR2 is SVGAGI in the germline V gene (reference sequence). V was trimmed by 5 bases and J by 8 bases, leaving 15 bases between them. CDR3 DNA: TGTGCCAGCAGTAGGGACACATTGGGAGAAAAACTGTTTTTT. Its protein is CASSRDTLGEKLFF.

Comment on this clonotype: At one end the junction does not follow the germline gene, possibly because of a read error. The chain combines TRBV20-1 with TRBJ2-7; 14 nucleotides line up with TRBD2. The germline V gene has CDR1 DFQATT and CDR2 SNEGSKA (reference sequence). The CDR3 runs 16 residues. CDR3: CSARVGTSGSPYEQYF. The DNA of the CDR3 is TGCAGCGCTAGAGTGGGGACTAGCGGGAGCCCCTACGAGCAGTACTTC.

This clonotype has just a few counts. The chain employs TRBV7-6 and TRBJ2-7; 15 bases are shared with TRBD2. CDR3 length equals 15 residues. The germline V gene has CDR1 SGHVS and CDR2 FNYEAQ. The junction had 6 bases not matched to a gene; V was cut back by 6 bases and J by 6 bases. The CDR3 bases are TGTGCCAGCAGTCGGGGACTAGCGGGGGGTTTCGAGCAGTACTTC. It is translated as CASSRGLAGGFEQYF.

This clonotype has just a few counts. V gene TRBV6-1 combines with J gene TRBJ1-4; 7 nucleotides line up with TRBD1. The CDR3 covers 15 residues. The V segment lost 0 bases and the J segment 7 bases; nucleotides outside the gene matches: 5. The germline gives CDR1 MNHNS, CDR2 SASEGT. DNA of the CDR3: TGTGCCAGCAGTGAAGCCTACAGGGGCAGTGAAAAACTGTTTTTT. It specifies CASSEAYRGSEKLFF.

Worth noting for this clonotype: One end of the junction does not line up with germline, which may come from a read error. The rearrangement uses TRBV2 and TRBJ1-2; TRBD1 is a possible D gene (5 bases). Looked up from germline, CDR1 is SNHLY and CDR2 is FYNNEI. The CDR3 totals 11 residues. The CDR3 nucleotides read TGTGCCAGCAGGCAGGGTCATGGCTGCACCTTC. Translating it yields CASRQGHGCTF. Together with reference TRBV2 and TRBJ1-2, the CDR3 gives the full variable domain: EPEVTQTPSHQVTQMGQEVILRCVPISNHLYFYWYRQILGQKVEFLVSFYNNEISEKSEIFDDQFSVERPDGSNFTLKIRSTKLEDSAMYFCASRQGHGCTFGSGTRLTVV.

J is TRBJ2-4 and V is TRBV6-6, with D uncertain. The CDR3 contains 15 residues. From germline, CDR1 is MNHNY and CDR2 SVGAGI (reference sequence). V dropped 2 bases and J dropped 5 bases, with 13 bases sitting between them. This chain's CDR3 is CASSYASRSQNIQYF. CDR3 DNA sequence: TGTGCCAGCAGTTACGCCTCTAGGTCCCAAAACATTCAGTACTTC.

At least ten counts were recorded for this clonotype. The CDR3 loop reads CSARDAQVGRTDTQYF. In DNA form, the CDR3 reads TGCAGTGCTAGAGATGCCCAGGTTGGACGGACAGATACGCAGTATTTT. The chain employs TRBV20-1 and TRBJ2-3, with D uncertain. V was clipped by 0 bases and J by 3 bases, with 16 bases between them. Germline V CDR1 and CDR2: DFQATT, SNEGSKA (reference sequence). CDR3 size: 16 residues.

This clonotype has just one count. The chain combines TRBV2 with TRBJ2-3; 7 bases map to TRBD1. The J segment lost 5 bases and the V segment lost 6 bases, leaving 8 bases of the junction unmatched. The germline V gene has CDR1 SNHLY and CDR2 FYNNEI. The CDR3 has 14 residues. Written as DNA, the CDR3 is TGTGCCAGCAGCCTGACAGGGAATATAGATACGCAGTATTTT. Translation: CASSLTGNIDTQYF. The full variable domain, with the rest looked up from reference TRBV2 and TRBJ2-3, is EPEVTQTPSHQVTQMGQEVILRCVPISNHLYFYWYRQILGQKVEFLVSFYNNEISEKSEIFDDQFSVERPDGSNFTLKIRSTKLEDSAMYFCASSLTGNIDTQYFGPGTRLTVL.